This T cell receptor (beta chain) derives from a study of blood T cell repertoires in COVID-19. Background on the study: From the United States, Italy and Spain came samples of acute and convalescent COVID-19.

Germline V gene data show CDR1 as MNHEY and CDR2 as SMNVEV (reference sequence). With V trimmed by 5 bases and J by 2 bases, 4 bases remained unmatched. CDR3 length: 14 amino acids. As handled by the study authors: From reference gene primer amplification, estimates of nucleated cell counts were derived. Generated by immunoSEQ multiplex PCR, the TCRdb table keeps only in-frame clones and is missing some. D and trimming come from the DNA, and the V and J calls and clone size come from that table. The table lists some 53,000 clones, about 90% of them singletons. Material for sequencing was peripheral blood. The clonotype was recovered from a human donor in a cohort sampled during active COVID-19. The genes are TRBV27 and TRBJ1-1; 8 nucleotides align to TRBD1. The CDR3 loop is CASSRQGRNTEAFF. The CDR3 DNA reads TGTGCCAGCAGTCGACAGGGGAGAAACACTGAAGCTTTCTTT.